Following are 30 T cell receptor beta chains from one sample sequenced in a study of blood T cell repertoires in COVID-19. Assay used: immunoSEQ multiplex PCR; TCRdb lists only in-frame clones, some missing. The table includes around 140,000 clones, 80% to 90% detected once. The sample was peripheral blood. Source of these receptors: a woman in her forties or fifties with acute or convalescent COVID-19.

V usage is TRBV6-2 or TRBV6-3 and J usage is TRBJ2-2; 7 nucleotides align to TRBD2. CDR3 size: 17 residues. With 2 bases clipped from V and 4 bases from J, the junction kept 10 bases outside the gene matches. CDR1 is MNHEY, CDR2 SVGEGT, per germline. CDR3 loop: CASSYTPRGVGTGELFF. The CDR3 nucleotides read TGTGCCAGCAGTTACACCCCCCGGGGGGTGGGCACCGGGGAGCTGTTTTTT.

This chain uses TRBV9 with TRBJ2-3; 8 bases are shared with TRBD2. Per germline, CDR1 SGDLS and CDR2 YYNGEE. V lost 2 bases, J lost 1 base, and 0 bases stayed unmatched. CDR3 length equals 14 residues. The CDR3 region has the DNA TGTGCCAGCAGCGTTAGCGGGGGCACAGATACGCAGTATTTT. Its translation is CASSVSGGTDTQYF.

The chain carries TRBV9 and TRBJ1-1; 7 nucleotides align to TRBD1. The CDR3 length is 14 residues. Germline V lookup: CDR1 SGDLS, CDR2 YYNGEE. The trim removed 3 bases at V and 0 bases at J, leaving 2 bases unmatched. The CDR3 reads CASSGTGVNTEAFF. DNA of the CDR3: TGTGCCAGCAGCGGCACAGGGGTGAACACTGAAGCTTTCTTT.

The chain employs TRBV10-2 and TRBJ2-1, with 9 bases aligning to TRBD2. Looked up from germline, CDR1 is WSHSY and CDR2 is SAAADI. The CDR3 length is 16 residues. V shed 2 bases, J shed 5 bases, and the junction held 7 bases outside the gene matches. In nucleotides, the CDR3 is TGCGCCAGCAGTGAGGTGGCGGCGGGAGGGCACAATGAGCAGTTCTTC. This translates into CASSEVAAGGHNEQFF.

This clone was seen a single time. The chain is built from TRBV12-3 or TRBV12-4 and TRBJ2-7, with a weak D call TRBD2 (5 bases). Deletions cut 6 bases from V and 7 bases from J, with 13 bases between. CDR3 length equals 12 residues. The CDR3 loop reads CASSFNTGEQYF. CDR3 bases: TGTGCCAGCAGCTTCAACACGGGGGAGCAGTACTTC.

The chain links TRBV7-8 to TRBJ2-5, with TRBD2 matching over 13 bases. Germline CDR1 is SGHVS and CDR2 is FQNEAQ. The CDR3 spans 18 residues. V shed 1 base, J shed 5 bases, and the junction held 10 bases outside the gene matches. The CDR3 coding sequence is TGTGCCAGCAGCTTAGGAACTAGCGGGGGGGCCTTTGCGGAGACCCAGTACTTC. It encodes CASSLGTSGGAFAETQYF.

The V gene is TRBV3-1 (or the pseudogene TRBV3-2), the J gene TRBJ2-5; 9 bases map to TRBD2. The junction had 6 bases not matched to a gene; V was cut back by 5 bases and J by 5 bases. Germline V lookup: CDR1 LGHDT, CDR2 YNNKEL (reference sequence). This CDR3 contains 14 residues. CDR3 in amino acids: CASSFVAGGETQYF. In DNA form, the CDR3 reads TGTGCCAGCAGCTTTGTTGCGGGGGGGGAGACCCAGTACTTC.

J is TRBJ1-2 and V is TRBV4-2; the D gene is possibly TRBD1 (5 bases). Trimming stripped 0 bases from V and 3 bases from J, with 17 bases between. The germline CDR1 and CDR2 sequences are LGHNA and YNFKEQ. CDR3 length: 17 residues. Here the CDR3 DNA reads TGTGCCAGCAGCCAAGATCGTCCGGGGGAGGTGGACTATGGCTACACCTTC. Amino acids: CASSQDRPGEVDYGYTF.

The chain has TRBV7-6 and TRBJ1-1; the D is unclear. There are 14 residues in the CDR3. Trimming pared 0 bases from V and 4 bases from J, leaving 9 bases between. Germline lookup yields CDR1 SGHVS and CDR2 FNYEAQ. DNA of the CDR3: TGTGCCAGCAGCTTAGCGCCGGCAGGCACTGAAGCTTTCTTT. It codes for CASSLAPAGTEAFF.

The rearrangement links TRBV4-2 to TRBJ2-7; 8 nucleotides agree with TRBD2. V was clipped by 0 bases and J by 3 bases; unmatched bases: 7. Germline V gene sequence: CDR1 LGHNA, CDR2 YNFKEQ. The length of the CDR3 is 16 residues. This chain's CDR3 is CASSQERVGGDYEQYF. The CDR3, as DNA: TGTGCCAGCAGCCAAGAGCGGGTCGGGGGGGACTACGAGCAGTACTTC.

This chain links TRBV19 with TRBJ1-1; 9 bases line up with TRBD1. Germline trimming cut 4 bases from V and 3 bases from J; bases unmatched to any gene: 3. CDR3 length: 14 amino acids. From germline, CDR1 is LNHDA and CDR2 SQIVND (reference sequence). The CDR3 sequence is CASSRTGVYTEAFF. The CDR3 DNA is TGTGCCAGTAGTAGGACAGGGGTATACACTGAAGCTTTCTTT. The whole variable domain, filled in from reference TRBV19 and TRBJ1-1, reads DGGITQSPKYLFRKEGQNVTLSCEQNLNHDAMYWYRQDPGQGLRLIYYSQIVNDFQKGDIAEGYSVSREKKESFPLTVTSAQKNPTAFYLCASSRTGVYTEAFFGQGTRLTVV.

V is TRBV6-9 and J is TRBJ1-5; TRBD1 aligns across 8 bases. Germline V gene lookup returns CDR1 MNHGY and CDR2 SVAAGI. CDR3 size: 18 residues. The V segment lost 5 bases and the J segment 0 bases; nucleotides outside the gene matches: 12. The CDR3 protein is CASSSRQGNLISNQPQHF. CDR3 DNA sequence: TGTGCCAGCAGTAGTAGACAGGGGAACTTGATTAGCAATCAGCCCCAGCATTTT.

The V and J genes are TRBV3-1 (or the pseudogene TRBV3-2) and TRBJ1-5; 7 positions agree with TRBD1. Germline CDR1 is LGHDT and CDR2 is YNNKEL (reference sequence). This CDR3 region has 17 residues. Germline trimming cut 1 base from V and 0 bases from J; bases unmatched to any gene: 6. The CDR3 loop is CASSQGGGPGSNQPQHF. The CDR3 coding sequence is TGTGCCAGCAGCCAAGGAGGGGGCCCGGGTAGCAATCAGCCCCAGCATTTT.

The chain uses TRBV3-1 (or the pseudogene TRBV3-2) and TRBJ2-1; tentatively, D is TRBD2 (5 bases). V was pared by 3 bases and J by 9 bases, with 6 bases between. Germline values: CDR1 LGHDT, CDR2 YNNKEL (reference sequence). The CDR3 is 11 amino acids. CDR3 in DNA: TGTGCCAGCAGCCATCGGGGTGAGCAGTTCTTC. Translated: CASSHRGEQFF.

CDR3 in amino acids: CASGLVRDSPNSPLHF. The CDR3 DNA sequence: TGTGCTAGTGGTTTGGTACGGGACAGCCCTAATTCACCCCTCCACTTT. The chain combines TRBV12-5 with TRBJ1-6, with 7 bases that match TRBD1. This CDR3 spans 16 amino acids. Losses at the gene ends were 0 bases for V and 6 bases for J; bases not matched to a gene: 5. The V gene's germline CDR1 is LGHNT and CDR2 FRNRAP.

The chain combines TRBV15 with TRBJ1-5; TRBD1 matches 9 bases. Germline values: CDR1 LNHNV, CDR2 YYDKDF (reference sequence). After removal of 8 bases from V and 0 bases from J, the junction contained 11 bases not matched to a gene. This CDR3 region has 17 residues. CDR3 DNA sequence: TGTGCCACCGCAGGGACAGGGACCGGGTATAGCAATCAGCCCCAGCATTTT. It translates to CATAGTGTGYSNQPQHF.

This chain uses TRBV11-3 with TRBJ1-4, with D perhaps TRBD1 (5 bases). V was cut by 1 base and J by 7 bases, with 10 bases left in between. This CDR3 is 14 amino acids long. Germline CDR1 is SGHNT and CDR2 is YENEEA. The CDR3 reads CASSLVQGVEKLFF. CDR3 DNA: TGTGCCAGCAGCTTAGTGCAGGGTGTTGAAAAACTGTTTTTT.

This clone has more than one count but fewer than ten. V is TRBV2 and J is TRBJ1-5; 7 positions match TRBD1. Unmatched junction bases numbered 11, after V lost 3 bases and J lost 3 bases. The V gene's germline CDR1 is SNHLY and CDR2 FYNNEI. CDR3 length: 17 residues. The CDR3 DNA sequence: TGTGCCAGCAGTGACCTCTTTTTGACAGGGATCAATCAGCCCCAGCATTTT. It encodes CASSDLFLTGINQPQHF.

The chain recombines TRBV7-9 with TRBJ2-2; D gene uncertain. CDR3 size: 12 residues. Trimming pared 4 bases from V and 3 bases from J, leaving 3 bases between. Germline values: CDR1 SEHNR, CDR2 FQNEAQ (reference sequence). The CDR3 sequence: CASSSDTGELFF. As DNA, the CDR3 is TGTGCCAGCAGCTCGGACACCGGGGAGCTGTTTTTT.

The chain couples TRBV2 to TRBJ1-2; 8 positions match TRBD1. The V segment lost 7 bases and the J segment 8 bases; nucleotides outside the gene matches: 15. This CDR3 comprises 15 residues. The germline CDR1 and CDR2 sequences are SNHLY and FYNNEI. CDR3 sequence (DNA): TGTGCCAGCATGGGACAGGCCACCCTAGGTATAGGCTACACCTTC. This sequence encodes CASMGQATLGIGYTF.

The V call is TRBV30, the J call TRBJ1-2, with D perhaps matching TRBD1 (5 bases). In germline, CDR1 is GTSNPN, CDR2 SVGIG (reference sequence). V gave up 0 bases and J gave up 4 bases, with 18 bases separating them. The CDR3 covers 16 residues. CDR3 amino acids: CAWSVLWGRGGYGYTF. In DNA, the CDR3 is TGTGCCTGGAGTGTACTTTGGGGACGGGGGGGCTATGGCTACACCTTC.

The chain recombines TRBV15 with TRBJ1-3; maybe TRBD1 (5 bases). V lost 3 bases, J lost 4 bases, and 16 bases lay in between. Germline V lookup: CDR1 LNHNV, CDR2 YYDKDF (reference sequence). CDR3 size: 16 residues. This chain's CDR3 is CATSSEQGISGNTIYF. The CDR3 DNA reads TGTGCCACCAGCAGTGAGCAGGGAATATCCGGAAACACCATATATTTT.

The V call is TRBV5-4, the J call TRBJ2-5; TRBD1 matches at 7 bases. CDR1 and CDR2 from the germline V gene are SGHNT and YYREEE (reference sequence). The length of the CDR3 is 15 residues. V trimming: 0 bases; J trimming: 2 bases; junction bases outside the gene matches: 4. The CDR3 nucleotides are TGTGCCAGCAGCTTGGAAGGGGGCGTACAAGAGACCCAGTACTTC. It translates to CASSLEGGVQETQYF. Filled out from reference TRBV5-4 and TRBJ2-5, the complete variable domain reads ETGVTQSPTHLIKTRGQQVTLRCSSQSGHNTVSWYQQALGQGPQFIFQYYREEENGRGNFPPRFSGLQFPNYSSELNVNALELDDSALYLCASSLEGGVQETQYFGPGTRLLVL.

This chain links TRBV10-1 with TRBJ2-2; tentatively, D is TRBD2 (6 bases). The CDR3 runs to 16 residues. Looked up from germline, CDR1 is WNHNN and CDR2 is SYGVQD (reference sequence). With 5 bases removed from V and 3 bases from J, the gap between germline ends came to 16 bases. Here the CDR3 reads CASSPAGGGYTGELFF. The CDR3 region has the DNA TGCGCCAGCAGTCCGGCCGGGGGTGGGTACACCGGGGAGCTGTTTTTT.

The genes are TRBV2 and TRBJ1-2, with 9 bases identical to TRBD1. The junction had 8 bases not matched to a gene; V was cut back by 4 bases and J by 5 bases. This CDR3 is built from 15 residues. Germline CDR1 is SNHLY and CDR2 is FYNNEI. The CDR3 sequence is CASSVSGDRAYGYTF. For the CDR3, the DNA is TGTGCCAGCAGTGTATCGGGGGACAGGGCTTATGGCTACACCTTC.

V usage is TRBV7-3 and J usage is TRBJ1-2, with a possible D match to TRBD1 (5 bases). V lost 2 bases to trimming and J lost 5 bases, with 9 bases between them. Per the germline V gene, CDR1 is SGHTA and CDR2 is FQGTGA. The CDR3 loop spans 13 amino acids. Here the CDR3 reads CASSLPSGYGYTF. The CDR3 DNA reads as TGTGCCAGCAGCTTACCATCAGGGTATGGCTACACCTTC.

The V gene is TRBV15, the J gene TRBJ1-6; TRBD1 aligns across 8 bases. The CDR3 has 17 amino acids. Germline CDR1 and CDR2: LNHNV and YYDKDF (reference sequence). V gave up 0 bases and J gave up 7 bases; unmatched junction bases: 8. The CDR3 spells CATSRDYNRGFNSPLHF. The CDR3 coding sequence is TGTGCCACCAGCAGAGATTACAACAGGGGGTTCAATTCACCCCTCCACTTT.

V and J are TRBV5-5 and TRBJ2-7, with 9 positions matching TRBD2. The CDR3 is made up of 15 amino acids. CDR1 and CDR2 (germline): SGHKS, YYEKEE (reference sequence). V shed 1 base and J 5 bases; nucleotides not matched to a gene: 7. The CDR3 DNA follows: TGTGCCAGCAGCTTGAGGCGGGAGGGCATGAACGAGCAGTACTTC. Protein: CASSLRREGMNEQYF.

This clone appeared once. The rearrangement joins TRBV5-1 to TRBJ2-4; 7 nucleotides line up with TRBD1. Germline CDR1 reads SGHRS; CDR2 reads YFSETQ. The CDR3 has 16 amino acids. Trimming at V came to 4 bases and at J to 0 bases, leaving 7 bases not matched to a gene. CDR3 sequence reads: CASSTGTDLAKNIQYF. The DNA of the CDR3 is TGCGCCAGCAGCACCGGGACAGATTTAGCCAAAAACATTCAGTACTTC.

The chain uses TRBV6-5 and TRBJ1-1; 7 positions agree with TRBD1. There are 15 residues in the CDR3. With V trimmed by 4 bases and J by 0 bases, 5 bases remained unmatched. Germline V gene sequence: CDR1 MNHEY, CDR2 SVGAGI. CDR3 DNA: TGTGCCAGCAGTTTCGGGGACAGAATGAACACTGAAGCTTTCTTT. It is translated as CASSFGDRMNTEAFF.